Reported below is one T cell receptor beta chain. Its antigen is currently unknown. This specimen comes from a study of cytomegalovirus exposure and HLA in healthy donors. General study points: Common viral pathogens seemed to be connected with several of the most significant clusters, according to a later analysis.

PCR was performed using 60 Vbeta and 13 Jbeta primers. Libraries were prepared by immunoSEQ multiplex PCR; TCRdb keeps only in-frame clonotypes and omits some of them. The sample holds around 110,000 clones; about four fifths are singletons and the top ten take around 4.3%. The CDR3 has 14 residues. Trimming left V 1 base short and J 5 bases short, with 8 bases between. Germline V lookup: CDR1 SGHDN, CDR2 FVKESK. The sample was PBMCs. The receptor's source is a man aged 30 to 45 in good health and CMV-seropositive. This chain links TRBV14 with TRBJ2-2, with a tentative D call TRBD2 (5 bases). The CDR3 DNA follows: TGTGCCAGCAGCCAAGTAGGCGGGACCGGGGAGCTGTTTTTT. Encoded protein: CASSQVGGTGELFF. The variable domain in full, completed from reference TRBV14 and TRBJ2-2, reads EAGVTQFPSHSVIEKGQTVTLRCDPISGHDNLYWYRRVMGKEIKFLLHFVKESKQDESGMPNNRFLAERTGGTYSTLKVQPAELEDSGVYFCASSQVGGTGELFFGEGSRLTVL.